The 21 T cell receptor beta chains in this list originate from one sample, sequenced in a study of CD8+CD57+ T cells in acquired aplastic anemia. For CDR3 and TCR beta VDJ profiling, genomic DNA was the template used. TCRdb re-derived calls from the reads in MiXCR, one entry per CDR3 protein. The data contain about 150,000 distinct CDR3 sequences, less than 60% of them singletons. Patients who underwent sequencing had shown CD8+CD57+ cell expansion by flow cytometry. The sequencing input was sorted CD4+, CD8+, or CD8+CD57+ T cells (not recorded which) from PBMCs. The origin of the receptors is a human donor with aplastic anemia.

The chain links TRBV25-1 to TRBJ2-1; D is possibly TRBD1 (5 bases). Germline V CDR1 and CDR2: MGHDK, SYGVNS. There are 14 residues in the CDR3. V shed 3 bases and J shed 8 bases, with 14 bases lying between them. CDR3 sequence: CASSELGQLDEQFF. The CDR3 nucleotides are TGTGCCAGCAGTGAGCTGGGGCAGTTGGATGAGCAGTTCTTC.

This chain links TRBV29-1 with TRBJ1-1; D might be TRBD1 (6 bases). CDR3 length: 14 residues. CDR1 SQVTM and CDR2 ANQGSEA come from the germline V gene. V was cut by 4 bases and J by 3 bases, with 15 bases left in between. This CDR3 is CSVGGLGRDTEAFF. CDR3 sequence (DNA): TGCAGCGTTGGGGGGCTGGGGCGCGACACTGAAGCTTTCTTT.

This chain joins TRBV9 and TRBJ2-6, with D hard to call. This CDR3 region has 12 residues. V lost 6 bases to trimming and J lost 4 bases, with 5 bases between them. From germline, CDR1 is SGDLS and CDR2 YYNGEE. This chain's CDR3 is CASNEGANVLTF. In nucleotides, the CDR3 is TGTGCCAGCAACGAGGGGGCCAACGTCCTGACTTTC. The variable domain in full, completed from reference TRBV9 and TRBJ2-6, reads DSGVTQTPKHLITATGQRVTLRCSPRSGDLSVYWYQQSLDQGLQFLIQYYNGEERAKGNILERFSAQQFPDLHSELNLSSLELGDSALYFCASNEGANVLTFGAGSRLTVL.

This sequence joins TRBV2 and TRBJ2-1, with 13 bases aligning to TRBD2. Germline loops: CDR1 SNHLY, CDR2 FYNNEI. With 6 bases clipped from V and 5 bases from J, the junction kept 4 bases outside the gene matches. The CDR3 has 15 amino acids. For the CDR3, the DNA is TGTGCCAGCAGCGCACTAGCGGGGGGGCACAATGAGCAGTTCTTC. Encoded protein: CASSALAGGHNEQFF.

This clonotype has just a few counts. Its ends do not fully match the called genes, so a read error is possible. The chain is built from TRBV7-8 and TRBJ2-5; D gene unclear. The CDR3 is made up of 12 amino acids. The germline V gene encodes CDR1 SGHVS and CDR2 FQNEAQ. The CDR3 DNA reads TGTGCCAGCAGCTTCAACCAGGAGACCCAGTACTTC. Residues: CASSFNQETQYF.

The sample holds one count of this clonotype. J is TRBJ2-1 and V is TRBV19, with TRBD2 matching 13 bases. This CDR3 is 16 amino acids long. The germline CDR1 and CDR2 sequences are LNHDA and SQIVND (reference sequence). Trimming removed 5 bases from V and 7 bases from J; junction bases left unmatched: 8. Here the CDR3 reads CASSLTSGRARNEQFF. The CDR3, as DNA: TGTGCCAGTAGTCTTACTAGCGGGAGGGCCCGAAATGAGCAGTTCTTC.

The CDR3 DNA reads as TGTGCCAGTAGCCTTTCGCCCACTAGCGGGGGCAATGAGCAGTTCTTC. Translation gives CASSLSPTSGGNEQFF. The V and J genes are TRBV2 and TRBJ2-1; 11 bases match TRBD2. The J segment lost 6 bases and the V segment lost 9 bases, leaving 13 bases of the junction unmatched. This CDR3 is built from 16 residues. CDR1 and CDR2 from the germline V gene are SNHLY and FYNNEI.

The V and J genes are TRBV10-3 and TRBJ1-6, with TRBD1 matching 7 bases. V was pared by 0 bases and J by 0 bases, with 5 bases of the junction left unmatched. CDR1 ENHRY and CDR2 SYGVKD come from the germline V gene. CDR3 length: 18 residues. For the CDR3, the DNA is TGTGCCATCAGTGAGTCGACAGGGCTGAGCTCCTATAATTCACCCCTCCACTTT. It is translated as CAISESTGLSSYNSPLHF.

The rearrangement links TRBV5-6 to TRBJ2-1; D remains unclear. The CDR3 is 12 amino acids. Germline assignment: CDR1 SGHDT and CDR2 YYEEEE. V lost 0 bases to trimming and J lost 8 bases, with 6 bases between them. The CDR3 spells CASSLAKYEQFF. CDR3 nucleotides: TGTGCCAGCAGCTTGGCTAAATATGAGCAGTTCTTC.

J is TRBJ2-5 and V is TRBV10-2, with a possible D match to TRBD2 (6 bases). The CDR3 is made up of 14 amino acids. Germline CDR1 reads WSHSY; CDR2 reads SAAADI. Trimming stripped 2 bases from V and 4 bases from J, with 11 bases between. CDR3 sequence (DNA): TGCGCCAGCAGTGAGGAACTAGCTACAGAGACCCAGTACTTC. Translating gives CASSEELATETQYF.

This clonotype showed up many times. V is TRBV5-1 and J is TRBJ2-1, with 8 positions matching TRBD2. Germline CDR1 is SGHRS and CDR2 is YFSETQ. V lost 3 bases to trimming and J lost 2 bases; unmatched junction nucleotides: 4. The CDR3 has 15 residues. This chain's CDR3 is CASSWGLGPYNEQFF. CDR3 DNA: TGCGCCAGCAGCTGGGGACTAGGGCCCTACAATGAGCAGTTCTTC.

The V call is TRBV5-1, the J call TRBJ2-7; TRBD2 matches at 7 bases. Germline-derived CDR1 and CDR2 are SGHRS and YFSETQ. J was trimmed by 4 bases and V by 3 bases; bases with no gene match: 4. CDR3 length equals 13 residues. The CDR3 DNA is TGCGCCAGCAGCTCGATTAGCGGGTACGAGCAGTACTTC. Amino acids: CASSSISGYEQYF.

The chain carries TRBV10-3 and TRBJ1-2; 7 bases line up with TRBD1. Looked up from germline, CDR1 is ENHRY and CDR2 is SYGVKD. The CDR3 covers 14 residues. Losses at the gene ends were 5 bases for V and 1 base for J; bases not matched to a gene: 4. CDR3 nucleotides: TGTGCCATCAGTACAGGGGAGCTTAACTATGGCTACACCTTC. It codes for CAISTGELNYGYTF.

The CDR3, as DNA: TGTGCCAGCAGTGAGCCGAGGGCGCAGGGAAACACCATATATTTT. Translated: CASSEPRAQGNTIYF. The V gene is TRBV25-1, the J gene TRBJ1-3; D not resolved. The CDR3 is 15 amino acids. Germline CDR1 and CDR2: MGHDK and SYGVNS. V shed 3 bases and J shed 4 bases, with 13 bases lying between them.

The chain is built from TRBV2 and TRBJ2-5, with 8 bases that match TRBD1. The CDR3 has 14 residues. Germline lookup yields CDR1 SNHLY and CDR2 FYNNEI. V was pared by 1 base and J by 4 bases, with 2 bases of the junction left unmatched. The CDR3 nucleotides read TGTGCCAGCAGTGAAGGGACAGGGCTAGAGACCCAGTACTTC. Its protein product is CASSEGTGLETQYF.

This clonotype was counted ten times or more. As DNA, the CDR3 is TGTGCCAGTAGTATAGCTCGGGAGACCCAGTACTTC. Its translation: CASSIARETQYF. The chain joins TRBV19 to TRBJ2-5; D gene ambiguous. CDR1 is LNHDA, CDR2 SQIVND, per germline (reference sequence). The CDR3 sequence is 12 residues long. Trimming removed 1 base at V and 5 bases at J, with 5 bases between.

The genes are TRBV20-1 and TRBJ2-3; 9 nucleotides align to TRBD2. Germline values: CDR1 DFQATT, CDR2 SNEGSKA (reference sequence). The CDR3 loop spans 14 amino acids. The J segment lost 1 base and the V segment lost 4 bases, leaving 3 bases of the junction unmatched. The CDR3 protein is CSAKASGGTDTQYF. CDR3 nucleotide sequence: TGCAGTGCTAAGGCTAGCGGGGGCACAGATACGCAGTATTTT.

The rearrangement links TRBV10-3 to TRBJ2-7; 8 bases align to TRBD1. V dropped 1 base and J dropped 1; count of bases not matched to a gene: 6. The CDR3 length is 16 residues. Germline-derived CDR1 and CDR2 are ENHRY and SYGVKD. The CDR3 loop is CAISELGQAGSYEQYF. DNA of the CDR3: TGTGCCATCAGTGAGTTGGGACAGGCTGGTTCCTACGAGCAGTACTTC.

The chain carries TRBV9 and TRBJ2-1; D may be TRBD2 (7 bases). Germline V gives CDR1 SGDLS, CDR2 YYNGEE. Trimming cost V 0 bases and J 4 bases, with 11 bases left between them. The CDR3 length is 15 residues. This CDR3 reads CASSVEGGPYNEQFF. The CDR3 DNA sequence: TGTGCCAGCAGCGTAGAGGGGGGGCCTTACAATGAGCAGTTCTTC.

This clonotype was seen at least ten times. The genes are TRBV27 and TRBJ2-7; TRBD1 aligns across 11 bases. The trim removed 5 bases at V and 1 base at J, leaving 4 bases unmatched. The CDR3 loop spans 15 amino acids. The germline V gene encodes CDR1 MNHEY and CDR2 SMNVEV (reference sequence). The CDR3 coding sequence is TGTGCCAGCAGTCCAGGGACAGGGGGGTCCTACGAGCAGTACTTC. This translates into CASSPGTGGSYEQYF.

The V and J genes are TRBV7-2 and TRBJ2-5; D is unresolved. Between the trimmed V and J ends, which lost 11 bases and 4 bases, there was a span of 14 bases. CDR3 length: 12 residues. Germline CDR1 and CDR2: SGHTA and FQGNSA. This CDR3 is CAWNGFGETQYF. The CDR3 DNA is TGTGCCTGGAACGGGTTTGGAGAGACCCAGTACTTC.